Presented here are 7 T cell receptor beta chains from one specimen sequenced in a study of blood T cell repertoires in COVID-19. TCRdb keeps only in-frame clones here, not all; method: immunoSEQ multiplex PCR. This table holds around 160,000 clones, around 81% found once. The source material was peripheral blood. The receptors were sampled from a middle-aged woman with active or convalescent COVID-19.

The chain joins TRBV7-2 to TRBJ2-1, with D unresolved. CDR1 and CDR2 (germline): SGHTA, FQGNSA. Trimming took 1 base from V and 4 from J, leaving 8 bases between them. The length of the CDR3 is 14 residues. CDR3 loop: CASSLGSSYNEQFF. DNA for the CDR3: TGTGCCAGCAGCTTAGGGTCCAGTTACAATGAGCAGTTCTTC.

V gene TRBV2 combines with J gene TRBJ1-6; the D gene is possibly TRBD1 (5 bases). Germline CDR1 reads SNHLY; CDR2 reads FYNNEI. The CDR3 extends over 14 amino acids. Between the trimmed V and J ends, which lost 8 bases and 14 bases, there was a span of 22 bases. This CDR3 is CASVAGTPGGALHF. The CDR3 region has the DNA TGTGCCAGCGTGGCTGGGACCCCGGGGGGGGCCCTCCACTTT.

This clone was seen just once. The chain links TRBV2 to TRBJ2-7; 8 bases align to TRBD1. The V segment lost 5 bases and the J segment 4 bases; nucleotides outside the gene matches: 13. Germline V gene lookup returns CDR1 SNHLY and CDR2 FYNNEI. This CDR3 has 16 amino acids. CDR3 in amino acids: CASSLQPGGDGYEQYF. DNA of the CDR3: TGTGCCAGCAGTTTACAACCAGGGGGCGATGGGTACGAGCAGTACTTC. Looking up the rest from reference TRBV2 and TRBJ2-7 gives the full variable domain: EPEVTQTPSHQVTQMGQEVILRCVPISNHLYFYWYRQILGQKVEFLVSFYNNEISEKSEIFDDQFSVERPDGSNFTLKIRSTKLEDSAMYFCASSLQPGGDGYEQYFGPGTRLTVT.

The chain has TRBV7-9 and TRBJ1-2, with no clear D. The CDR3 has 13 amino acids. The V gene's germline CDR1 is SEHNR and CDR2 FQNEAQ (reference sequence). V lost 1 base, J lost 1 base, and 4 bases lay in between. CDR3: CASSLELNYGYTF. The CDR3 region has the DNA TGTGCCAGCAGCTTAGAACTTAACTATGGCTACACCTTC.

J is TRBJ2-7 and V is TRBV19; 10 bases are shared with TRBD1. The CDR3 length is 12 residues. From germline, CDR1 is LNHDA and CDR2 SQIVND (reference sequence). V lost 10 bases, J lost 6 bases, and 6 bases stayed unmatched. CDR3 DNA sequence: TGTGCCACTCTGGACAGGGGGGGCGAGCAGTACTTC. Protein product: CATLDRGGEQYF.

This clone was counted a single time. The V gene is TRBV19, the J gene TRBJ2-7; a weak D match, TRBD2 (5 bases). Germline CDR1 and CDR2: LNHDA and SQIVND (reference sequence). V was clipped by 6 bases and J by 4 bases, with 16 bases between them. The CDR3 spans 14 residues. The DNA for the CDR3 is TGTGCCAGTAGACCGTCCACGGCGGGTTACGAGCAGTACTTC. Protein product: CASRPSTAGYEQYF.

The chain joins TRBV5-4 to TRBJ1-1; 9 nucleotides align to TRBD1. Germline assignment: CDR1 SGHNT and CDR2 YYREEE (reference sequence). After removal of 4 bases from V and 1 base from J, the junction contained 5 bases not matched to a gene. The CDR3 totals 15 residues. The CDR3 loop reads CASSQQTGGNTEAFF. Written as DNA, the CDR3 is TGTGCCAGCAGCCAACAGACAGGGGGGAACACTGAAGCTTTCTTT.